This is a list of T cell receptor beta chains from one sample in a study of graft-versus-host responses after intestinal transplantation. Sequenced by immunoSEQ multiplex PCR; TCRdb stores in-frame clones only, minus some. The data show about 17,000 clones, 65% to 85% seen once. Sequencing used ileum tissue, obtained approximately 480 days after intestinal transplant. The receptors originated from a human patient who received an intestinal transplant, so some T cells may come from the graft donor. CDR3s include the opening cysteine and the closing phenylalanine or tryptophan. Fields, in order: clone size, J gene, V gene, D gene, CDR3 DNA, CDR3 protein. D genes are given only for firm matches. Only part of the rows carry a size: once, few, many, or a class if the clone is expanded.

abundance: NA; j_gene: TRBJ1-6; v_gene: TRBV21-1; d_gene: NA; CDR3nt: TGTGCCAGCAGCAAAGCGCTTTGGGACAGGTCTTCACCCCTCCACTTT; CDR3aa: CASSKALWDRSSPLHF
abundance: few; j_gene: TRBJ1-2; v_gene: TRBV27; d_gene: NA; CDR3nt: TGTGCCAGCAGTTTATCGATGGGGGGCTATGGCTACACCTTC; CDR3aa: CASSLSMGGYGYTF
abundance: NA; j_gene: TRBJ1-6; v_gene: TRBV7-3; d_gene: TRBD1; CDR3nt: TGTGCCAGCAGCTTGGGCGACAGGGGGATTTCACCCCTCCACTTT; CDR3aa: CASSLGDRGISPLHF
abundance: few; j_gene: TRBJ2-7; v_gene: TRBV6-1; d_gene: NA; CDR3nt: TGTGCCAGCAGGGTATACGCGAGCTCCTACGAGCAGTACTTC; CDR3aa: CASRVYASSYEQYF
abundance: NA; j_gene: TRBJ1-5; v_gene: TRBV18; d_gene: NA; CDR3nt: TGTGCCAGCTCACGGACAGACAACAATCAGCCCCAGCATTTT; CDR3aa: CASSRTDNNQPQHF
abundance: NA; j_gene: TRBJ1-1; v_gene: TRBV4-3; d_gene: NA; CDR3nt: TGCGCCAGCAGCCAAGTCGGGGTTACCCGGGGAACTGAAGCTTTCTTT; CDR3aa: CASSQVGVTRGTEAFF
abundance: NA; j_gene: TRBJ2-5; v_gene: TRBV2; d_gene: TRBD1; CDR3nt: TGTGCCAGCAGTGCATTGGACAGGCAGTACTTC; CDR3aa: CASSALDRQYF
abundance: NA; j_gene: TRBJ1-2; v_gene: TRBV9; d_gene: NA; CDR3nt: TGTGCCAGCAGCCGGGACTCGGGCTACACCTTC; CDR3aa: CASSRDSGYTF
abundance: once; j_gene: TRBJ2-2; v_gene: TRBV7-6; d_gene: NA; CDR3nt: TGTGCCAGCAGCTTAGGCACCGGGGAGCTGTTTTTT; CDR3aa: CASSLGTGELFF
abundance: NA; j_gene: TRBJ1-1; v_gene: TRBV5-1; d_gene: NA; CDR3nt: TGCGCCAGCAGCCCGGACAGATGGATGAACACTGAAGCTTTCTTT; CDR3aa: CASSPDRWMNTEAFF
abundance: once; j_gene: TRBJ1-2; v_gene: TRBV2; d_gene: NA; CDR3nt: TGTGCCAGCAGTGATAGGGCCAATACCTACACCTTC; CDR3aa: CASSDRANTYTF
abundance: few; j_gene: TRBJ2-2; v_gene: TRBV10-3; d_gene: NA; CDR3nt: TGTGCCATCGCGGTCGGCGGGGAGCTGTTTTTT; CDR3aa: CAIAVGGELFF
abundance: NA; j_gene: TRBJ1-4; v_gene: TRBV12-5; d_gene: NA; CDR3nt: TGTGCTAGCCGCGGGACATTGGGAGAAAAACTGTTTTTT; CDR3aa: CASRGTLGEKLFF
abundance: NA; j_gene: TRBJ2-2; v_gene: TRBV6-4; d_gene: NA; CDR3nt: TGTGCCAGCAGTGACCGGGGTACCGGGGAGCTGTTTTTT; CDR3aa: CASSDRGTGELFF
abundance: NA; j_gene: TRBJ1-4; v_gene: TRBV6-1; d_gene: NA; CDR3nt: TGTGCCAGCAGTGGATGGGATTTGTATGAAAAACTGTTTTTT; CDR3aa: CASSGWDLYEKLFF
abundance: NA; j_gene: TRBJ2-3; v_gene: TRBV2; d_gene: TRBD2; CDR3nt: TGTGCCAGCAGCCCCACGCGACTAGCCCTCGATACGCAGTATTTT; CDR3aa: CASSPTRLALDTQYF
abundance: NA; j_gene: TRBJ2-7; v_gene: TRBV11-3; d_gene: NA; CDR3nt: TGTGCCAGCAGCGCCTCGGGGTACGAGCAGTACTTC; CDR3aa: CASSASGYEQYF
abundance: NA; j_gene: TRBJ1-3; v_gene: TRBV7-9; d_gene: TRBD1; CDR3nt: TGTGCCAGCAGCCCCGGGACAGGGACTGGAAACACCATATATTTT; CDR3aa: CASSPGTGTGNTIYF
abundance: NA; j_gene: TRBJ1-3; v_gene: TRBV19; d_gene: NA; CDR3nt: TGTGCCAGTAAAGGGGGTAAGGACAGTCTAACCAAGCCTGGAAACACCATATATTTT; CDR3aa: CASKGGKDSLTKPGNTIYF
abundance: NA; j_gene: TRBJ1-1; v_gene: TRBV7-9; d_gene: NA; CDR3nt: TGTGCCAGCAGCTCCCAGGAGAACACTGAAGCTTTCTTT; CDR3aa: CASSSQENTEAFF
abundance: NA; j_gene: TRBJ1-3; v_gene: TRBV7-2; d_gene: NA; CDR3nt: TGTGCCAGCAGCTTAGCACAGGCAGGAGGAAACACCATATATTTT; CDR3aa: CASSLAQAGGNTIYF
abundance: NA; j_gene: TRBJ2-3; v_gene: TRBV2; d_gene: TRBD1; CDR3nt: TGTGCCAGCACTAGGGACAGCAGCACAGATACGCAGTATTTT; CDR3aa: CASTRDSSTDTQYF
abundance: NA; j_gene: TRBJ2-3; v_gene: TRBV29-1; d_gene: NA; CDR3nt: TGCAGCGTTGAAGAAGGGTCAGTGGGCACAGATACGCAGTATTTT; CDR3aa: CSVEEGSVGTDTQYF
abundance: NA; j_gene: TRBJ2-3; v_gene: TRBV9; d_gene: NA; CDR3nt: TGTGCCAGCAGCGAGGACGATAGCACAGATACGCAGTATTTT; CDR3aa: CASSEDDSTDTQYF
abundance: once; j_gene: TRBJ2-7; v_gene: TRBV6-5; d_gene: NA; CDR3nt: TGTGCCAGCAGTCTCAGCGTCGCGAGCTCCTACGAGCAGTACTTC; CDR3aa: CASSLSVASSYEQYF
abundance: once; j_gene: TRBJ2-5; v_gene: TRBV7-9; d_gene: NA; CDR3nt: TGTGCCAGCAGCTCCTCCCGGGCCAGCCTTCCACACTTC; CDR3aa: CASSSSRASLPHF
abundance: few; j_gene: TRBJ2-5; v_gene: TRBV5-1; d_gene: NA; CDR3nt: TGCGCCAGCAGCATGGGCCCCTCTGGGGCCGAGACCCAGTACTTC; CDR3aa: CASSMGPSGAETQYF
abundance: NA; j_gene: TRBJ1-4; v_gene: TRBV5-1; d_gene: NA; CDR3nt: TGCGCCAGCAGCTTGGCAGCAGCATCCGAAAAACTGTTTTTT; CDR3aa: CASSLAAASEKLFF
abundance: NA; j_gene: TRBJ2-7; v_gene: TRBV30; d_gene: NA; CDR3nt: TGTGCCTGGAGTGTACCCACAGGGCGGTGGGAGCAGTACTTC; CDR3aa: CAWSVPTGRWEQYF
abundance: few; j_gene: TRBJ2-6; v_gene: TRBV11-2; d_gene: NA; CDR3nt: TGTGCCAGCAGCTTATACCCGTGGCAGGCCTACTCTGGGGCCAACGTCCTGACTTTC; CDR3aa: CASSLYPWQAYSGANVLTF
abundance: once; j_gene: TRBJ2-7; v_gene: TRBV10-1; d_gene: NA; CDR3nt: TGCGCCAGCGGCCCGACGAGCTACGAGCAGTACTTC; CDR3aa: CASGPTSYEQYF
abundance: NA; j_gene: TRBJ2-7; v_gene: TRBV19; d_gene: NA; CDR3nt: TGTGCCAGTAGCGATACCGGGACCGGGTCCTACGAGCAGTACTTC; CDR3aa: CASSDTGTGSYEQYF
abundance: NA; j_gene: TRBJ1-6; v_gene: TRBV10-1; d_gene: TRBD1; CDR3nt: TGCGCCAGCAGCCGGGACAGGGTAAATTCACCCCTCCACTTT; CDR3aa: CASSRDRVNSPLHF
abundance: NA; j_gene: TRBJ2-7; v_gene: TRBV2; d_gene: NA; CDR3nt: TGTGCCAGCGGTGCCTACGAGCAGTACTTC; CDR3aa: CASGAYEQYF
abundance: NA; j_gene: TRBJ2-1; v_gene: TRBV10-2; d_gene: TRBD2; CDR3nt: TGCGCCAGCAGGCTAACTAGCGGGAGAATGAATGAGCAGTTCTTC; CDR3aa: CASRLTSGRMNEQFF
abundance: NA; j_gene: TRBJ2-1; v_gene: TRBV9; d_gene: TRBD1; CDR3nt: TGTGCCAGTTACCGGGACAGGGGATTAAATGAGCAGTTCTTC; CDR3aa: CASYRDRGLNEQFF
abundance: NA; j_gene: TRBJ2-7; v_gene: TRBV19; d_gene: TRBD1; CDR3nt: TGTGCCAGTAGTATGGGGACAGCCTCCTACGAGCAGTACTTC; CDR3aa: CASSMGTASYEQYF
abundance: NA; j_gene: TRBJ2-5; v_gene: TRBV6-5; d_gene: TRBD1; CDR3nt: TGTGCCAGCAGCTCCGACAGGGAGGAGACCCAGTACTTC; CDR3aa: CASSSDREETQYF
abundance: once; j_gene: TRBJ2-1; v_gene: TRBV2; d_gene: NA; CDR3nt: TGTGCCAGCAGCTCAGCGGTTCGGGGTCTGGCCTACAATGAGCAGTTCTTC; CDR3aa: CASSSAVRGLAYNEQFF
abundance: NA; j_gene: TRBJ1-1; v_gene: TRBV6-5; d_gene: NA; CDR3nt: TGTGCCAGCAGTTACTCGGGCACCCAACCCAGGGAAGCTTTCTTT; CDR3aa: CASSYSGTQPREAFF
abundance: NA; j_gene: TRBJ1-2; v_gene: TRBV6-6; d_gene: NA; CDR3nt: TGTGCCAGCAGTGGACATCAAGCTAACTATGGCTACACCTTC; CDR3aa: CASSGHQANYGYTF
abundance: NA; j_gene: TRBJ1-1; v_gene: TRBV5-1; d_gene: NA; CDR3nt: TGCGCCAGCAGCTTGGGGCAGGGGATTTCTGAAGCTTTCTTT; CDR3aa: CASSLGQGISEAFF
abundance: NA; j_gene: TRBJ1-2; v_gene: TRBV21-1; d_gene: NA; CDR3nt: TGTGCCAGCAGCAAATCTAACAGGACAGGGAGTAACTATGGCTACACCTTC; CDR3aa: CASSKSNRTGSNYGYTF
abundance: once; j_gene: TRBJ2-7; v_gene: TRBV7-2; d_gene: NA; CDR3nt: TGTGCCAGCAGCTTAGTTGGTTCACCAGACTTC; CDR3aa: CASSLVGSPDF
abundance: once; j_gene: TRBJ2-7; v_gene: TRBV11-2; d_gene: TRBD2; CDR3nt: TGTGCCAGCAGCCACGGGGGGGTAGCCTACGAGCAGTACTTC; CDR3aa: CASSHGGVAYEQYF
abundance: NA; j_gene: TRBJ2-7; v_gene: TRBV28; d_gene: TRBD2; CDR3nt: TGTGCCAGCAGTTTAGGACTAGCGGGGGCCCACTCCTACGAGCAGTACTTC; CDR3aa: CASSLGLAGAHSYEQYF
abundance: few; j_gene: TRBJ2-3; v_gene: TRBV4-1; d_gene: TRBD2; CDR3nt: TGCGCCAGCAGCCAAGGGCTAGCGGTCACAGATACGCAGTATTTT; CDR3aa: CASSQGLAVTDTQYF
abundance: NA; j_gene: TRBJ2-7; v_gene: TRBV19; d_gene: NA; CDR3nt: TGTGCCAGTAGTTTGGGGGGGCACGAGCAGTACTTC; CDR3aa: CASSLGGHEQYF
abundance: few; j_gene: TRBJ2-3; v_gene: TRBV7-8; d_gene: TRBD2; CDR3nt: TGTGCCAGCAGCTTAGCTGCGGGGGCAGATACGCAGTATTTT; CDR3aa: CASSLAAGADTQYF
abundance: NA; j_gene: TRBJ2-7; v_gene: TRBV5-6; d_gene: NA; CDR3nt: TGTGCCAGCAGCCCCGGCCGGGATGCGGCCCACGAGCAGTACTTC; CDR3aa: CASSPGRDAAHEQYF
abundance: NA; j_gene: TRBJ2-7; v_gene: TRBV11-2; d_gene: TRBD2; CDR3nt: TGTGCCAGCAGCCCAAGCGGGGGGACCTACGAGCAGTACTTC; CDR3aa: CASSPSGGTYEQYF